This is a list of T cell receptor beta chains from one sample in a study of T cells in Graves' hyperthyroidism and ophthalmopathy. TCRdb recomputed calls from the multiplex PCR reads with MiXCR, one row per CDR3 protein. The sample holds 500,000 to 700,000 distinct CDR3 sequences, 16% seen once. The sequenced material came from blood. These receptors all come from a woman under 30 with Graves' hyperthyroidism. Both conserved end residues are part of each CDR3. The order of the fields is D gene, J gene, clone size, V gene, CDR3 DNA, CDR3 protein. A D gene is named only where the DNA matches it firmly. Only part of the rows carry a size: once, few, many, or a class if the clone is expanded.

NA TRBJ2-7 NA TRBV2 TGTGCCAGCAGATTCCGGGACACAACCTACGAGCAGTACTTC CASRFRDTTYEQYF
TRBD2 TRBJ2-2 few TRBV2 TGTGCCAGCAGTAGACTAGCGTCGAACACCGGGGAGCTGTTTTTT CASSRLASNTGELFF
TRBD2 TRBJ2-7 NA TRBV19 TGTGCCGGTAGCACCCTCCGGACTAGCGGCACCTACGAGCAGTACTTC CAGSTLRTSGTYEQYF
NA TRBJ1-2 NA TRBV5-1 TGCGCCAGCAGCTTAAACAGGGCCTATGGCTCCACCTTC CASSLNRAYGSTF
TRBD2 TRBJ2-7 NA TRBV27 TGTGCCAGCAGTAGCCCTAGCGGGGGCCTGGGGGAGCAGTACTTC CASSSPSGGLGEQYF
TRBD1 TRBJ2-2 few TRBV6-1 TGTGCCAGCAAAGGGACAGGGGGATCCGGGGAGCTGTTTTTT CASKGTGGSGELFF
NA TRBJ1-6 NA TRBV19 TGTGCCAGTAGTGCTGAGGGGTTCCGGTCACCCCTCCACTTT CASSAEGFRSPLHF
NA TRBJ1-1 many TRBV28 TGTGCCAGCAGTTTACTCGGGGGCCCGGGAACTGAAGCTTTCTTT CASSLLGGPGTEAFF
TRBD1 TRBJ1-5 few TRBV19 TGTGCCAGCGCACCTCAACAGGGGGCTGGGAATCAGCCCCAGCATTTT CASAPQQGAGNQPQHF
NA TRBJ1-3 NA TRBV12-3/TRBV12-4 TGTGCCAGCAGTTTATCTCTAATCTCTGGAAACACCATATATTTT CASSLSLISGNTIYF
NA TRBJ2-7 NA TRBV5-6 TGTGCCAGCAGCGGGACGTCGCGAGGGCCTCTCCTAGGCGAGCAGTACTTC CASSGTSRGPLLGEQYF
NA TRBJ2-3 few TRBV9 TGTGCCAGCAGCCAACCCACGGGGGATACGCAGTATTTT CASSQPTGDTQYF
TRBD1 TRBJ1-1 NA TRBV6-1 TGTGCCAGCAGTGGACAACTGACAGGGTACACTGAAGCTTTCTTT CASSGQLTGYTEAFF
NA TRBJ2-5 NA TRBV7-2 TGTGCCAGCAGCTTAACCGGGAGTGGGGAGACCCAGTACTTC CASSLTGSGETQYF
NA TRBJ1-5 NA TRBV6-2/TRBV6-3 TGTGCCAGCAGTTACCCCGGGGGGCCTCAGCCCCAGCATTTT CASSYPGGPQPQHF
NA TRBJ1-5 NA TRBV4-1 TGCGCCAGCAGCCGACTCGGAGGAGCACCTAATCAGCCCCAGCATTTT CASSRLGGAPNQPQHF
NA TRBJ2-3 many TRBV2 TGTGCCAGCAGTGAAGGCCGGGGGACAGATACGCAGTATTTT CASSEGRGTDTQYF
NA TRBJ2-5 NA TRBV15 TGTGCCACCAGCAGAGGAGGAGGAATCGTAGAGACCCAGTACTTC CATSRGGGIVETQYF
TRBD1 TRBJ2-1 many TRBV28 TGTGCCAGCAGATCCGGGACAGGGGTTAATGAGCAGTTCTTC CASRSGTGVNEQFF
NA TRBJ2-5 NA TRBV3-1 TGTGCCAGCAGCCAAGATGGGAAGACCCAGTACTTC CASSQDGKTQYF
TRBD1 TRBJ1-5 many TRBV18 TGTGCCAGCTCACCCCAAGACAGGGGGCCCCAGCATTTT CASSPQDRGPQHF
NA TRBJ1-1 many TRBV28 TGTGCCAGCAGTCATCAGGGTATGAACACTGAAGCTTTCTTT CASSHQGMNTEAFF
TRBD1 TRBJ1-4 NA TRBV2 TGTGCCAGCAGGGATTCGACAGGGCCTCAAGAAAAACTGTTTTTT CASRDSTGPQEKLFF